This T cell receptor (beta chain) comes out of a study of cytomegalovirus exposure and HLA in healthy donors. In the study overall: When 300 to 500 donors were genotyped, over 80% of them were found to fall in the Caucasian-associated ancestry cluster.

Both 60 Vbeta primers and 13 Jbeta primers went into the PCR. This table comes from immunoSEQ multiplex PCR, and its TCRdb copy is limited to in-frame clones, with some not included. The table shows around 55,000 clones, with approximately 71% occurring only once. This CDR3 spans 14 amino acids. CDR1 MNHEY and CDR2 SMNVEV come from the germline V gene (reference sequence). V lost 7 bases and J 10 bases, leaving 17 bases between the germline ends. The clonotype comes from a middle-aged man in good health and CMV-seropositive. Sequenced: PBMCs. The chain has TRBV27 and TRBJ1-6; no reliable D call. CDR3 sequence (DNA): TGTGCCAGCATCCCGAAGCAGGCGCAATCACCCCTCCACTTT. It yields the protein CASIPKQAQSPLHF.